This T cell receptor (beta chain) is drawn from a study of blood T cells in healthy people across ages. Then a second PCR, running about 7 to 11 cycles, was carried out with a sample-barcoded 5' primer and a J-beta primer mix. There were at least 2.5 million CDR3-containing paired-end reads obtained from each sample. TCRdb used MiXCR to reprocess the 5' RACE reads, holding one entry per CDR3 protein. The sample carries 650,000 to 800,000 distinct CDR3 sequences, 40% to 65% recorded once. This clonotype has a count of ten or more. What it binds is not known. Every donor gave 9 to 10 milliliters of peripheral blood. Study findings and constraints: Per million T cells, TCR beta diversity dropped about linearly as age rose. The study regarded diversity estimates from one million T cells as underestimates.

The CDR3 sequence is 14 residues long. CDR1 and CDR2 (germline): SEHNR, FQNEAQ (reference sequence). Trimming left V 5 bases short and J 1 base short, with 11 bases between. The receptor comes from a woman older than 75 in good health. This chain connects TRBV7-9 to TRBJ2-5, with D unclear. The sample consisted of blood. CDR3 amino acids: CASSTWDVQETQYF. CDR3 nucleotides: TGTGCCAGCAGCACCTGGGATGTCCAAGAGACCCAGTACTTC. The entire variable domain, with the rest obtained from reference TRBV7-9 and TRBJ2-5, is as follows: DTGVSQNPRHKITKRGQNVTFRCDPISEHNRLYWYRQTLGQGPEFLTYFQNEAQLEKSRLLSDRFSAERPKGSFSTLEIQRTEQGDSAMYLCASSTWDVQETQYFGPGTRLLVL.